This T cell receptor (beta chain) was identified during a study of identical twins (TCRdb year 2016). Study-wide context: To test whether fetal clonotypes persist, the study used deep sequencing on TCR alpha and beta repertoires from monozygotic twins, unrelated adults of various ages, and cord blood. To rule out contamination, the twin experiments were replicated at different times with different library preparation protocols. Results and caveats for the whole study, not just this receptor: Invariant T cells such as MAIT and iNKT could partly confound zero-insertion analyses, although diverse VJ usage argued against such confounding for most clonotypes. Compared with coincidental sharing between unrelated individuals, out-of-frame TCR alpha sequences shared between twins had an excess of sequences with low generation probability. Fewer insertions were carried by abundant cord blood beta clonotypes, a similar but weaker trend appeared in young adult naive repertoires, and no such trend appeared in memory repertoires. Because the same donors could not be followed over many years, the conclusions depended on cross-sectional statistical analysis. In monozygotic twins, out-of-frame TCR alpha sharing was systematically underestimated by recombination models, although the models agreed with sharing between unrelated individuals. Excess twin sharing in beta out-of-frame sequences was weaker because fewer shared sequences lowered the signal-to-noise ratio.

CDR1 SEHNR and CDR2 FQNEAQ were looked up in the germline V gene (reference sequence). The germline ends are 17 bases apart after V is trimmed by 4 bases and J by 16 bases. Inclusive of the bounding cysteine and phenylalanine, the CDR3 is 12 residues long. Only the CDR3 DNA is retained, 36 bases long and in frame from the first base. Note on this clonotype: The antigen it binds to is not known. Per-base qualities were not stored, and no clone one base away is much larger.

Library method: 5' RACE. Sequencing used an Illumina HiSeq 2000. Template switching introduced a universal primer binding site; the final cDNA contained a unique molecular identifier, enabling accurate counting of TCR cDNA molecules. First-strand cDNA for TCR alpha and beta chains was synthesized from specific primers in the conserved constant-segment region. To control for contamination, every cDNA library was double barcoded, receiving both a SMART-Mk sample barcode and Illumina barcodes. TruSeq adapter sequences along with Illumina sample barcodes were introduced in two successive PCR steps. Sequencing of the TCR alpha and beta cDNA libraries was done on the Illumina HiSeq platform using custom primers. In the source study's methods: MiGEC processed the raw reads to extract unique molecular identifiers, while MiXCR was used to determine the CDR3 positions. For each individual, recombination models were inferred using an EM algorithm with the repgenHMM and IGoR tools. The tcR package in R was used for shared clonotype analysis, with sharing normalized by the product of cloneset sizes. To study raw recombination without the effects of thymic and clonal selection, out-of-frame nonproductive sequences were analyzed. Using fastp trimming at Q25 and MiXCR clonotype assembly, TCRdb reanalyzed the public sequencing data and kept in-frame beta chains. Every distinct CDR3 protein forms one entry, paired with its most common genes and DNA. TCRdb, not the authors, supplied the V and J calls. The sample table records about 920,000 distinct CDR3 sequences; 9% to 15% of these occur just once. About 1.5% of the sample is taken by the ten largest.

Every donor was a healthy Caucasian. The twin cohort comprised three pairs of female monozygotic twins, all aged roughly 18 to 29 years. The RNA used for TCR libraries was isolated from peripheral blood mononuclear cells. These data were likewise used in another study, on yellow fever vaccine responses in identical twins. Looking at the second paper: According to the authors, in identical twins the way T cells responded to vaccination appeared partly convergent and partly personalized. The study precisely tracked vaccine-responding T cell clones in identical twins.

The sequence links TRBV7-9 to TRBJ2-1, with a weak D call of TRBD1 (7 bases match). Sequenced input: PBMCs. The clonotype originates from a woman under 30 in good health. The bases read TGTGCCAGCAGCTATAGCGGACAGGAGGTATTCTTC. It translates to CASSYSGQEVFF.